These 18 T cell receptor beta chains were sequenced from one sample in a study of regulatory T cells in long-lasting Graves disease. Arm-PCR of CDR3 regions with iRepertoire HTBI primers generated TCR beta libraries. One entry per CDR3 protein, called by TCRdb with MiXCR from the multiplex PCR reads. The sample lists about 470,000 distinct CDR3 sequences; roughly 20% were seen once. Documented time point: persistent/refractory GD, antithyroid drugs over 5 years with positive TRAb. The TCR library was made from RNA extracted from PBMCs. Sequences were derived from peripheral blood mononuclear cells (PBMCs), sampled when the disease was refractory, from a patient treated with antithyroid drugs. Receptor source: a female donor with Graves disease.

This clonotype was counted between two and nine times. The CDR3 spells CASSYSVGIQYF. CDR3 nucleotides: TGTGCCAGCAGTTACAGTGTGGGCATTCAGTACTTC. The V gene is TRBV6-5, the J gene TRBJ2-4; D is undetermined. Germline CDR1 is MNHEY and CDR2 is SVGAGI. The germline V and J ends were trimmed by 2 bases and 9 bases, with 8 bases remaining between them. The CDR3 extends over 12 amino acids.

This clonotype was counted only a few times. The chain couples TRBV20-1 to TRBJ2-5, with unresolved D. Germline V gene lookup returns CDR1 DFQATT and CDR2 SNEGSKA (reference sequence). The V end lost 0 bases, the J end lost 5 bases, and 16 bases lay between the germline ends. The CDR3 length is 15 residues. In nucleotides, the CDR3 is TGCAGTGCTAGAGAGGGCAGGTCAAGTTGGGAGACCCAGTACTTC. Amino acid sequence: CSAREGRSSWETQYF.

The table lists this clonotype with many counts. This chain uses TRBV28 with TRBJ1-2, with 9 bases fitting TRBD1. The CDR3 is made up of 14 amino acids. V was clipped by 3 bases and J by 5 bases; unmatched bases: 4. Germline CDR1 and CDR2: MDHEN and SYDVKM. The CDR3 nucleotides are TGTGCCAGCAGTTTTAAGGGACAGGGTTATGGCTACACCTTC. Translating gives CASSFKGQGYGYTF.

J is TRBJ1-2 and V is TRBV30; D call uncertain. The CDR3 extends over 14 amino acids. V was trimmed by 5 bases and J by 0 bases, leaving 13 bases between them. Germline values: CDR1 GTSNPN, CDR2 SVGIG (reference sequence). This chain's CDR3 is CAWARTSANYGYTF. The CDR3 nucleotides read TGTGCCTGGGCCAGGACTTCGGCTAACTATGGCTACACCTTC.

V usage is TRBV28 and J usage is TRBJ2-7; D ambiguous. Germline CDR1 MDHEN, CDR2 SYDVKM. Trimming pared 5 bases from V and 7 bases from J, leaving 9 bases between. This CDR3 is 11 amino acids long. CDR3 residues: CASSRTEEQYF. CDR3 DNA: TGTGCCAGCAGTCGGACGGAGGAGCAGTACTTC.

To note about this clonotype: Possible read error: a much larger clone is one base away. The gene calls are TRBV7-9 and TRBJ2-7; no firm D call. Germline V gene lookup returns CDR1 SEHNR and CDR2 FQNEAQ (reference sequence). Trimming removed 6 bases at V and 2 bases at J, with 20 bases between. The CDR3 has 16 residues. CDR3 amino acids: CASSLYPGGSAYEQYF. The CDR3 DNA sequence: TGTGCCAGCAGTTTATATCCTGGTGGTTCAGCCTACGAGCAGTACTTC.

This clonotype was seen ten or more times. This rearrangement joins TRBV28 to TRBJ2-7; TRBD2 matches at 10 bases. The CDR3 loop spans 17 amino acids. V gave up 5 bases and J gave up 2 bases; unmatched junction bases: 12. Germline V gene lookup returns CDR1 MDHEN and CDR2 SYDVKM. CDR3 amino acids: CASSIEETSGIPYEQYF. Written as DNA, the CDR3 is TGTGCCAGCAGTATTGAGGAAACTAGCGGGATACCCTACGAGCAGTACTTC.

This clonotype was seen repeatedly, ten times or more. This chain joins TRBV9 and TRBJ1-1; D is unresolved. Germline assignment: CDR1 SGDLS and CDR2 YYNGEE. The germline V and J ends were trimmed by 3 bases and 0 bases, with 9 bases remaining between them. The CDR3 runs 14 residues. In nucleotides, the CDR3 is TGTGCCAGCAGCGAGGCCCTGATGAACACTGAAGCTTTCTTT. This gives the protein CASSEALMNTEAFF.

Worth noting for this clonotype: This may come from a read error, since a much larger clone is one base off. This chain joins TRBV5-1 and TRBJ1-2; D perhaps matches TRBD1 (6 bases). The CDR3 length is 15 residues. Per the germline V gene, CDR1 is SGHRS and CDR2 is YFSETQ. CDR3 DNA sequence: TGCGCCGGCAGCTTGGACTCAGGGGCTGACTATGGCTACACCTTC. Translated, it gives CAGSLDSGADYGYTF.

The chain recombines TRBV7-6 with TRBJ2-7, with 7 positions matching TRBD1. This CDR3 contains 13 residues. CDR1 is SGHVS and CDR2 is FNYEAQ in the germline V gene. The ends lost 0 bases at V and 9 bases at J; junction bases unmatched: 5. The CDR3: CASSLAQGERQYF. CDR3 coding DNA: TGTGCCAGCAGCTTAGCGCAGGGGGAGAGGCAGTACTTC.

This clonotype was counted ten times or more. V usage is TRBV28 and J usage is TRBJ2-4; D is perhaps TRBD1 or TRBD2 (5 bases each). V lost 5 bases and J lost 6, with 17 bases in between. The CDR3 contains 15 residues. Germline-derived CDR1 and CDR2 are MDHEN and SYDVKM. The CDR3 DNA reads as TGTGCCAGCAGTACGGGGCCCTTGAGGGGAAACATTCAGTACTTC. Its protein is CASSTGPLRGNIQYF.

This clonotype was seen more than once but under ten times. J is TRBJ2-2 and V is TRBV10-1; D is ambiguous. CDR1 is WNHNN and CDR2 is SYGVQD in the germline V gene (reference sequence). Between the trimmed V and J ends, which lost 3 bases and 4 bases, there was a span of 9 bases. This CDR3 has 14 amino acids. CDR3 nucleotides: TGCGCCAGCAGTGAAAGGGTCACCACCGGGGAGCTGTTTTTT. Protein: CASSERVTTGELFF.

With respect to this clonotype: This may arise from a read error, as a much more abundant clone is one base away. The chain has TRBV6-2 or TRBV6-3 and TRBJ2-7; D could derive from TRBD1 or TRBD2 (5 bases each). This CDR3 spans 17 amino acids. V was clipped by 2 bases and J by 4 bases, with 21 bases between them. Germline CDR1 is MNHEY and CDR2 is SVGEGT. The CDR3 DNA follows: TGTGCCAGCAGTTACCTCGGGACGGAACAGATTCGGTACGAGCAGTACTTC. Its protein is CASSYLGTEQIRYEQYF.

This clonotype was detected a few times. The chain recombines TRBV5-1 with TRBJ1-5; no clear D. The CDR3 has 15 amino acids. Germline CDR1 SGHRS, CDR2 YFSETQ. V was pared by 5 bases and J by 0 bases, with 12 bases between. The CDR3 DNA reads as TGCGCCAGCAGACCTCATGGCACTAGCAATCAGCCCCAGCATTTT. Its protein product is CASRPHGTSNQPQHF. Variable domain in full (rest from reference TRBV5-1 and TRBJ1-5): KAGVTQTPRYLIKTRGQQVTLSCSPISGHRSVSWYQQTPGQGLQFLFEYFSETQRNKGNFPGRFSGRQFSNSRSEMNVSTLELGDSALYLCASRPHGTSNQPQHFGDGTRLSIL.

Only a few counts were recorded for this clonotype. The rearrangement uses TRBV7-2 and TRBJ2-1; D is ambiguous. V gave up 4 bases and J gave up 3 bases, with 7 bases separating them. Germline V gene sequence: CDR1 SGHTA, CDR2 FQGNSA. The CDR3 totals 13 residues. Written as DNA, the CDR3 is TGTGCCAGCAGCTCCATTTTCTACAATGAGCAGTTCTTC. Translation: CASSSIFYNEQFF.

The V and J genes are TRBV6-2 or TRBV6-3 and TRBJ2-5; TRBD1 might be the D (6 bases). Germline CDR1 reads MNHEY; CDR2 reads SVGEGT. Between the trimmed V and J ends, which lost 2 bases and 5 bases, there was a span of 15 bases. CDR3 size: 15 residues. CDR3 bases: TGTGCCAGCAGTTACCCCCCCACAGGGACGGAGACCCAGTACTTC. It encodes CASSYPPTGTETQYF.

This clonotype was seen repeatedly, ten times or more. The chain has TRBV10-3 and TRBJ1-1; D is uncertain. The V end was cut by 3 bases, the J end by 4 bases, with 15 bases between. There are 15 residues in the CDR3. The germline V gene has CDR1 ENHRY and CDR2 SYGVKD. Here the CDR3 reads CAISDISTAATEAFF. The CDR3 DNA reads TGTGCCATCAGTGATATATCTACTGCCGCCACTGAAGCTTTCTTT.

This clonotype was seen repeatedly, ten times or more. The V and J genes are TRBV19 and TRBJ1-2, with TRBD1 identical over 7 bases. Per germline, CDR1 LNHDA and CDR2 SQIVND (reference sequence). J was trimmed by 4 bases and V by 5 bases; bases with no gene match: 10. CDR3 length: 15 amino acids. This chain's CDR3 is CASSVTGTAFYGYTF. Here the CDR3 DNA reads TGTGCCAGTAGTGTAACCGGGACAGCCTTCTATGGCTACACCTTC.